This T cell receptor (beta chain) was obtained from a study of control samples from healthy donors and cancer patients. This CDR3 has 11 amino acids. V shed 10 bases and J shed 1 base, with 8 bases lying between them. Germline V gene lookup returns CDR1 MDHEN and CDR2 SYDVKM. Measured with immunoSEQ multiplex PCR; TCRdb has only the in-frame clones, and not every one. The data contain some 150,000 clones, 91% of them seen just once; the ten biggest clones take up approximately 3.2%. The rearrangement uses TRBV28 and TRBJ2-7; D gene unclear. Material: blood. The clonotype was recovered from a man aged 25 to 40 in good health. DNA of the CDR3: TGTGCCATTGGCCCGTCCTACGAGCAGTACTTC. Protein sequence: CAIGPSYEQYF.